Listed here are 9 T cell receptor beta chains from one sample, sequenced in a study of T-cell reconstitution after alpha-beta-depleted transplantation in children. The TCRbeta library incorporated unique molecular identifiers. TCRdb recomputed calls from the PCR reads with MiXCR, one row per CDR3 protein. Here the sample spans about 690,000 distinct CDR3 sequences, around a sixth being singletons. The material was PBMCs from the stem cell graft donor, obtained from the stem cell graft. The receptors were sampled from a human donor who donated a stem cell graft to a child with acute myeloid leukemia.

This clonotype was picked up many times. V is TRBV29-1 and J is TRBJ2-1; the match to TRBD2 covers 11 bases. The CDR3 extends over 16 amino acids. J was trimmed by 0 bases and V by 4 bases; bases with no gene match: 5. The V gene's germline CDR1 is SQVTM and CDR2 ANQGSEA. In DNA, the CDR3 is TGCAGCGTTGTAGCGGGGGGGACGAGCTCCTACAATGAGCAGTTCTTC. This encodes CSVVAGGTSSYNEQFF.

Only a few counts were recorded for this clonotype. Here the CDR3 DNA reads TGTGCCAGCAGCTTAGTTCAGGGTTCCGAGACCCAGTACTTC. Protein sequence: CASSLVQGSETQYF. The chain links TRBV7-2 to TRBJ2-5, with D possibly being TRBD1 (5 bases). This CDR3 spans 14 amino acids. Trimming removed 1 base from V and 5 bases from J, with 11 bases in between. CDR1 and CDR2 from the germline V gene are SGHTA and FQGNSA.

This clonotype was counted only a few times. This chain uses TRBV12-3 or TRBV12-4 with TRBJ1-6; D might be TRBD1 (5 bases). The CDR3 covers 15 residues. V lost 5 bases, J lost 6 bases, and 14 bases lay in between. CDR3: CASSPYRDGNSPLHF. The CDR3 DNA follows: TGTGCCAGCAGTCCATACCGGGACGGTAATTCACCCCTCCACTTT.

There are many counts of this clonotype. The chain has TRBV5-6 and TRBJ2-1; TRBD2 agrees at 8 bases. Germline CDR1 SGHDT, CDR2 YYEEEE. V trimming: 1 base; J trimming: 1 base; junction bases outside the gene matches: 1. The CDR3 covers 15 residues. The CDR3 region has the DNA TGTGCCAGCAGCTTGATAGCGGGATCCTACAATGAGCAGTTCTTC. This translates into CASSLIAGSYNEQFF.

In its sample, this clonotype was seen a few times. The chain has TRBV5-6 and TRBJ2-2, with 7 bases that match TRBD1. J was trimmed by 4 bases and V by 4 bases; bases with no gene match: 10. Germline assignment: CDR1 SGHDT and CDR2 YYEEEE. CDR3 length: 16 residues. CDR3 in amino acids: CASSPPGQRITGELFF. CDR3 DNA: TGTGCCAGCAGCCCACCGGGACAGAGAATCACCGGGGAGCTGTTTTTT. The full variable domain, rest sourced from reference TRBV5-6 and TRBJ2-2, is DAGVTQSPTHLIKTRGQQVTLRCSPKSGHDTVSWYQQALGQGPQFIFQYYEEEERQRGNFPDRFSGHQFPNYSSELNVNALLLGDSALYLCASSPPGQRITGELFFGEGSRLTVL.

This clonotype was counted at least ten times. The CDR3 bases are TGCAGTGCCCCGTGGGCAGATACGCAGTATTTT. Its protein is CSAPWADTQYF. The chain recombines TRBV20-1 with TRBJ2-3; D unresolved. Trimming shortened V by 6 bases and J by 4 bases, and 8 bases separated the two germline ends. The CDR3 is made up of 11 amino acids. Germline-derived CDR1 and CDR2 are DFQATT and SNEGSKA (reference sequence).

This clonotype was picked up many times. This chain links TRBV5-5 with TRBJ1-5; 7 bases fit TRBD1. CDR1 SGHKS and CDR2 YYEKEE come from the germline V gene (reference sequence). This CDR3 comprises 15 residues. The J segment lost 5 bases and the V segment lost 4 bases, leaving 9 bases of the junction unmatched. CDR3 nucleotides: TGTGCCAGCAGCCGCGCGACAGGGCCGGATCAGCCCCAGCATTTT. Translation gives CASSRATGPDQPQHF.

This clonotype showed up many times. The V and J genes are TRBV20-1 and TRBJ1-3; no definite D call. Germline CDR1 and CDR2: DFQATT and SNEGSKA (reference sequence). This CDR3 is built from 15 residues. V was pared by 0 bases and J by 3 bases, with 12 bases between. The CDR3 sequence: CSARETKLGGNTIYF. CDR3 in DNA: TGCAGTGCTAGAGAAACCAAGCTAGGTGGAAACACCATATATTTT.

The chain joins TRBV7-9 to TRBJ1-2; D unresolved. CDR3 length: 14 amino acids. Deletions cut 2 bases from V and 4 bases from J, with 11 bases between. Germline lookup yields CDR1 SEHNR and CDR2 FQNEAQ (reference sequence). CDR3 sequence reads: CASSLLHGPYGYTF. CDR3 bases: TGTGCCAGCAGCTTATTACATGGGCCCTATGGCTACACCTTC.